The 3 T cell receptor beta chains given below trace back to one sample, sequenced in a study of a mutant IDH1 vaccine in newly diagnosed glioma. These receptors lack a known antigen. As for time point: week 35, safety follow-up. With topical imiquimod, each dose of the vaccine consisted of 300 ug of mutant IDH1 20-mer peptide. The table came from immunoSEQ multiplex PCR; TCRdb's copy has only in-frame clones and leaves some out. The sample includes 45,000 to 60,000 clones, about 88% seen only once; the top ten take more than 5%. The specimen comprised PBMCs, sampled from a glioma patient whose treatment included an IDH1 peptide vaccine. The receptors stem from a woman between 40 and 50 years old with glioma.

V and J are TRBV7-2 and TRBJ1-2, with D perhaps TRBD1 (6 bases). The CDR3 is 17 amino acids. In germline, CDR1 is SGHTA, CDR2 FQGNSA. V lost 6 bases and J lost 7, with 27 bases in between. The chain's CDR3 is CASRGLGGRGAPSGYTF. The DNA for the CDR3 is TGTGCCAGCAGGGGGTTGGGGGGGCGCGGAGCCCCTTCTGGCTACACCTTC.

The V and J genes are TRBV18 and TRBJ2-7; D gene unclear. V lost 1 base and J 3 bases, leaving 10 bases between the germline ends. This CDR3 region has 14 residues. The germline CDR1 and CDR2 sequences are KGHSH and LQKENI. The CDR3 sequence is CASSPQGEHYEQYF. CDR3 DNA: TGTGCCAGCTCACCACAAGGAGAGCACTACGAGCAGTACTTC.

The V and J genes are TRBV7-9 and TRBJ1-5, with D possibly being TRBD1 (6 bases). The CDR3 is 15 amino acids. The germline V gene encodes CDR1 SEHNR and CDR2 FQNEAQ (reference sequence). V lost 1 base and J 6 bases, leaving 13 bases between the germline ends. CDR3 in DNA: TGTGCCAGCAGCTTAGACCGACAGGAGGGTCAGCCCCAGCATTTT. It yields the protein CASSLDRQEGQPQHF.